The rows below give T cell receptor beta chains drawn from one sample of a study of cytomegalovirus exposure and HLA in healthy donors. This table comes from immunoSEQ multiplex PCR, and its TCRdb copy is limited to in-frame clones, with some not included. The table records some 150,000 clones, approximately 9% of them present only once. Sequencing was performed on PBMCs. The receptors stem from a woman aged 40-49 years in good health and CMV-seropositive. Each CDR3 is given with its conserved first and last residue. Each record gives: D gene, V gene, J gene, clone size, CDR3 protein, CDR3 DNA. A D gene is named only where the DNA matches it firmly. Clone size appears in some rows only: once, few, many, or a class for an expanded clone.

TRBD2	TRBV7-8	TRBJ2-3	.	CASSPDSSGGRSTDTQYF	TGTGCCAGCAGCCCTGATTCTAGCGGGGGGCGAAGCACAGATACGCAGTATTTT
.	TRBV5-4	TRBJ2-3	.	CASSSPGARSTDTQYF	TGTGCCAGCAGCTCCCCGGGAGCTCGGAGCACAGATACGCAGTATTTT
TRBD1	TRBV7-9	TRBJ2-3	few	CASSLPGQRTDTQYF	TGTGCCAGCAGCTTACCGGGACAGCGCACAGATACGCAGTATTTT
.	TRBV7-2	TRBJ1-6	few	CASSVDGLYNSPLHF	TGTGCCAGCAGCGTAGACGGTCTCTATAATTCACCCCTCCACTTT
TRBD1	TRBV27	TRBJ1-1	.	CASSSLRDRVANTEAFF	TGTGCCAGCAGTTCACTCCGGGACAGGGTAGCGAACACTGAAGCTTTCTTT
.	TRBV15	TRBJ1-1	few	CATSRRGAWTEAFF	TGTGCCACCAGCCGACGGGGGGCTTGGACTGAAGCTTTCTTT
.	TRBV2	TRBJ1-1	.	CASSLGAGTEAFF	TGTGCCAGCAGTCTGGGGGCAGGGACTGAAGCTTTCTTT
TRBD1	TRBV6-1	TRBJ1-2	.	CASRVTGDYGYTF	TGTGCCAGCAGGGTTACAGGGGACTATGGCTACACCTTC
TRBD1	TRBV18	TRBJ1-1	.	CASSPDRQGEAFF	TGTGCCAGCTCACCAGATAGACAGGGCGAAGCTTTCTTT
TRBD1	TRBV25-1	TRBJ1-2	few	CASSGHRQGVVYGYTF	TGTGCCAGCAGTGGCCATCGACAGGGGGTTGTCTATGGCTATACCTTC
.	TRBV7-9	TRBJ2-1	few	CASSLSVNEQFF	TGTGCCAGCAGCTTATCGGTCAATGAGCAGTTCTTC
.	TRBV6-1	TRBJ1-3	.	CASAATEGNTIYF	TGTGCCAGCGCCGCGACGGAGGGAAACACCATATATTTT
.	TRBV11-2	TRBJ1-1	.	CASSVREWGTTEAFF	TGTGCCAGCAGCGTTAGGGAATGGGGCACCACTGAAGCTTTCTTT
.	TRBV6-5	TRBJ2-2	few	CASRATGQNTGELFF	TGTGCCAGCAGAGCAACAGGGCAGAACACCGGGGAGCTGTTTTTT
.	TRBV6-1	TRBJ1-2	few	CASSESWGQAYGYTF	TGTGCCAGCAGTGAGTCTTGGGGGCAGGCCTATGGCTACACCTTC
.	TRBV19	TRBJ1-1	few	CASSWGGNTEAFF	TGTGCCAGTAGTTGGGGGGGAAACACTGAAGCTTTCTTT
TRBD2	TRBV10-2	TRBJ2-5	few	CASIPDLAGEGETQYF	TGCGCCAGCATCCCGGACCTAGCGGGGGAGGGAGAGACCCAGTACTTC
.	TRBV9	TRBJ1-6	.	CASSVHSYNSPLHF	TGTGCCAGCAGCGTACACTCCTATAATTCACCCCTCCACTTT
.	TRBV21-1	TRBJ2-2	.	CASTKRRQGNTGELFF	TGTGCCAGCACCAAACGGCGACAGGGAAATACCGGGGAGCTGTTTTTT
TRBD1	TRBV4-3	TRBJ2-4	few	CASSQGGPGTGNIQYF	TGCGCCAGCAGCCAAGGAGGACCCGGGACAGGGAACATTCAGTACTTC
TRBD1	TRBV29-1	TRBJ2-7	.	CSALTGTYEQYF	TGCAGCGCCCTGACAGGGACCTACGAGCAGTACTTC
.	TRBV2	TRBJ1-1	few	CASSEDRLGVAFF	TGTGCCAGCAGTGAAGACCGACTTGGAGTTGCTTTCTTT
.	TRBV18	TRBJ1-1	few	CASSPDAGGTEAFF	TGTGCCAGCTCACCAGACGCGGGAGGGACTGAAGCTTTCTTT
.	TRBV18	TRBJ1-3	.	CASSPIVGRATGNTIYF	TGTGCCAGCTCACCAATTGTGGGCAGGGCTACTGGAAACACCATATATTTT
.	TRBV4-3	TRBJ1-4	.	CASSQDRVRDEKLFF	TGCGCCAGCAGCCAAGATCGAGTGCGGGACGAAAAACTGTTTTTT
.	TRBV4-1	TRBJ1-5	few	CASSQTTAHNQPQHF	TGCGCCAGCAGCCAAACGACAGCTCACAATCAGCCCCAGCATTTT
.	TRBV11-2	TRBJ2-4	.	CASSGGRSGGDIQYF	TGTGCCAGCAGTGGGGGACGGTCAGGAGGGGACATTCAGTACTTC
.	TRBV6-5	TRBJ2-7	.	CASRREAFESYEQYF	TGTGCCAGCAGGAGGGAGGCTTTTGAATCCTACGAGCAGTACTTC
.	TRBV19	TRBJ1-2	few	CASSIPGAPNYGYTF	TGTGCCAGTAGTATTCCAGGGGCGCCTAACTATGGCTACACCTTC
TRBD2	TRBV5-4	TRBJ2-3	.	CASSLRTSGGAPTDTQYF	TGTGCCAGCAGCTTGAGGACTAGCGGGGGGGCCCCCACAGATACGCAGTATTTT
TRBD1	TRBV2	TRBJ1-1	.	CASSEGQGTEAFF	TGTGCCAGCAGTGAGGGACAGGGTACTGAAGCTTTCTTT
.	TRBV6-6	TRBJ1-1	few	CASSYSLEAFF	TGTGCCAGCAGTTACTCCCTTGAAGCTTTCTTT
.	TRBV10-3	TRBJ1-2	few	CAISESVGRSYGYTF	TGTGCCATCAGTGAGTCGGTGGGTCGGAGCTATGGCTACACCTTC
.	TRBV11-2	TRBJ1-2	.	CASSLEPGDYGYTF	TGTGCCAGCAGCTTAGAGCCCGGAGACTATGGCTACACCTTC
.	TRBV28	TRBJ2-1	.	CASGQQRGGINEQFF	TGTGCCAGCGGACAACAACGAGGGGGTATCAATGAGCAGTTCTTC
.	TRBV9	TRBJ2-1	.	CASSYLPGVYNEQFF	TGTGCCAGCAGCTACCTTCCCGGAGTCTACAATGAGCAGTTCTTC
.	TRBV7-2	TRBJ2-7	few	CASSLGTTPGEQYF	TGTGCCAGCAGCTTAGGCACGACACCTGGCGAGCAGTACTTC
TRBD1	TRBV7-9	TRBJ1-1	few	CASSFGTGLAEAFF	TGTGCCAGCAGCTTTGGGACAGGGCTGGCTGAAGCTTTCTTT
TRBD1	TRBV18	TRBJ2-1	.	CASSPVQTGAQGEQFF	TGTGCCAGCTCCCCAGTTCAAACAGGGGCTCAAGGTGAGCAGTTCTTC
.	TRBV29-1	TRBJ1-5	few	CSVGSGNQPQHF	TGCAGCGTTGGCAGCGGCAATCAGCCCCAGCATTTT
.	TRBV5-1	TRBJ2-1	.	CASSSGTYSYNEQFF	TGCGCCAGCAGTTCCGGGACTTACTCCTACAATGAGCAGTTCTTC
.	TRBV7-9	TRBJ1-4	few	CASSKRVGDPNEKLFF	TGTGCCAGCAGCAAGAGAGTAGGGGATCCTAATGAAAAACTGTTTTTT
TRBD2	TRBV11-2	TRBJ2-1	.	CASRGETSGGYNEQFF	TGTGCCAGCAGAGGGGAAACTAGCGGGGGGTACAATGAGCAGTTCTTC
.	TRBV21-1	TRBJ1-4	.	CARQTLGGTGNEKLFF	TGTGCCAGGCAAACTCTCGGCGGGACAGGGAATGAAAAACTGTTTTTT
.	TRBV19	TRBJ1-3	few	CASSTSFTGRGNTIYF	TGTGCCAGTAGTACCTCCTTTACAGGGCGCGGAAACACCATATATTTT
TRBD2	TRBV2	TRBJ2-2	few	CASREGRVVGTGELFF	TGTGCCAGCAGGGAGGGGAGGGTAGTCGGCACCGGGGAGCTGTTTTTT
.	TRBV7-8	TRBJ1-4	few	CASSWTDNEKLFF	TGTGCCAGCTCTTGGACAGATAATGAAAAACTGTTTTTT
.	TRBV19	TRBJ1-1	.	CASSTIDFPTEAFF	TGTGCCAGTAGTACCATAGACTTTCCCACTGAAGCTTTCTTT
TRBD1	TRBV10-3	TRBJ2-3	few	CAISGQGGQGDTQYF	TGTGCCATCAGTGGGCAGGGGGGACAGGGAGATACGCAGTATTTT
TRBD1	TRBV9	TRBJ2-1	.	CASSVAGQGARSEQFF	TGTGCCAGCAGCGTAGCCGGACAGGGGGCAAGAAGTGAGCAGTTCTTC
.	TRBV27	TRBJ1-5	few	CASSSISSSNQPQHF	TGTGCCAGCAGTTCGATCAGTTCTAGCAATCAGCCCCAGCATTTT
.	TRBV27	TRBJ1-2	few	CASSLSGRVNYGYTF	TGTGCCAGCAGTTTATCGGGCAGGGTTAACTATGGCTACACCTTC
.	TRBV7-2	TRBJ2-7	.	CASSLAGGAEQYF	TGTGCCAGCAGCTTAGCGGGGGGGGCCGAGCAGTACTTC
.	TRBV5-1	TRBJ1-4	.	CASREGGPGEKLFF	TGCGCCAGCAGAGAAGGTGGCCCGGGTGAAAAACTGTTTTTT
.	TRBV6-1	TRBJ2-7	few	CASSDEAGTSSYEQYF	TGTGCCAGCAGTGACGAGGCGGGGACCAGCTCCTACGAGCAGTACTTC
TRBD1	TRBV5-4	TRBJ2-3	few	CAILTGSADTQYF	TGTGCCATATTGACAGGGTCGGCAGATACGCAGTATTTT
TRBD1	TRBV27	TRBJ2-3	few	CASSPMTGAGTDTQYF	TGTGCCAGCAGTCCTATGACAGGGGCGGGGACAGATACGCAGTATTTT
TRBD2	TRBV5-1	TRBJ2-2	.	CASSSRTREAGELFF	TGCGCCAGCAGCTCTCGGACCCGGGAGGCCGGGGAGCTGTTTTTT
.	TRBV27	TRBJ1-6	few	CASSPQGFLNSPLHF	TGTGCCAGCAGTCCTCAGGGCTTTCTAAACTCACCCCTCCACTTT
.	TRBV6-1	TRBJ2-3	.	CASSEAYGYTQYF	TGTGCCAGCAGTGAAGCGTACGGGTATACGCAGTATTTT